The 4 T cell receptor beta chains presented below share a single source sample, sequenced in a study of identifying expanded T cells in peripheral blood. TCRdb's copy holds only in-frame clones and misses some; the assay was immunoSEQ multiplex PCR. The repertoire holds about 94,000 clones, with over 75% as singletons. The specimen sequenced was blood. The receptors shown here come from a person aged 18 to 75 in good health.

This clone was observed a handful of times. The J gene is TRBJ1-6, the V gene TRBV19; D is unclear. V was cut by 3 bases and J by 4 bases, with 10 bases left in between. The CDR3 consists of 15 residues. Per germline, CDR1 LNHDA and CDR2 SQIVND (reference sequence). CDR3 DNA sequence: TGTGCCAGTAGTATCGGAACACCTTATAATTCACCCCTCCACTTT. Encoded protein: CASSIGTPYNSPLHF.

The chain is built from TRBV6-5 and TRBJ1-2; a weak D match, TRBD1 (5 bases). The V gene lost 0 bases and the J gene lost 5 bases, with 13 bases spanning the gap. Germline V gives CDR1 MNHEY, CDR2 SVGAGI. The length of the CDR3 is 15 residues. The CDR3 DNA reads TGTGCCAGCAGTTACTCGTGGGTGGGGGTATATGGCTACACCTTC. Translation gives CASSYSWVGVYGYTF.

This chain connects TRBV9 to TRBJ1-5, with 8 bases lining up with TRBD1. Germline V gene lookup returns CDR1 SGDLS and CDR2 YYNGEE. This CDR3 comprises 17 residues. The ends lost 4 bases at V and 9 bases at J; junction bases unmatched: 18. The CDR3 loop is CASSPNHETGVDGPQHF. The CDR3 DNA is TGTGCCAGCAGCCCGAACCATGAGACAGGGGTTGATGGGCCCCAGCATTTT.

CDR3 residues: CASSWGNSNQPQHF. DNA of the CDR3: TGTGCCAGCTCATGGGGAAATAGCAATCAGCCCCAGCATTTT. V is TRBV18 and J is TRBJ1-5; unclear D gene. This CDR3 region has 14 residues. Trimming took 5 bases from V and 0 from J, leaving 8 bases between them. Germline lookup yields CDR1 KGHSH and CDR2 LQKENI.